This TCR beta chain originates from a study of glioma-infiltrating T cells. Points from the study as a whole: Non-neoplastic patients had below-expected tissue-blood divergence, while all gliomas exceeded expectation.

The iRepertoire nested amplicon-rescue multiplex PCR amplified TCR alpha and beta CDR3s from RNA. TCRdb reprocessed the multiplex PCR reads with MiXCR, giving one entry per CDR3 protein. The sample yields under 200,000 distinct CDR3 sequences, roughly 45% seen once. Points on this clonotype: Its specificity is not known.

Sequenced: glioma tissue, nonneoplastic brain tissue, or PBMCs (not recorded which). The clonotype originates from a human donor with low-grade glioma or glioblastoma, undergoing nonglioma brain surgery, or in good health (not recorded which).

CDR3 sequence reads: CSVRRVGRYNEQFF. The DNA of the CDR3 is TGCAGCGTGCGCCGAGTGGGCCGGTACAATGAGCAGTTCTTC. This chain uses TRBV29-1 with TRBJ2-1; D not certain. Germline assignment: CDR1 SQVTM and CDR2 ANQGSEA. Trimming stripped 6 bases from V and 4 bases from J, with 16 bases between. The CDR3 totals 14 residues.